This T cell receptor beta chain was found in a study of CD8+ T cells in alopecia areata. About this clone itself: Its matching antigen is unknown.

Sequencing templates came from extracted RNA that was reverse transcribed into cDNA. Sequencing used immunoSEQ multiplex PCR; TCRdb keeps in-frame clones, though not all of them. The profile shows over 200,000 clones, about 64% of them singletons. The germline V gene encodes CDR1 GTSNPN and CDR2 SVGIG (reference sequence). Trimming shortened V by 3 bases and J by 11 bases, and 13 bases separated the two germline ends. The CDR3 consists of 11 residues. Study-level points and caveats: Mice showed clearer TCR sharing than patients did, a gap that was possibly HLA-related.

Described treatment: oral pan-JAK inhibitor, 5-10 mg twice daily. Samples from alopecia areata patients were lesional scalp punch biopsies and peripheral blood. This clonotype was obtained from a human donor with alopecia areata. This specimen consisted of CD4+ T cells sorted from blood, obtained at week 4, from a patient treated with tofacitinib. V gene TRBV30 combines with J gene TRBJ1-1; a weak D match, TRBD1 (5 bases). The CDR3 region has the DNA TGTGCCTGGAGGGGGGGAACTCGGGCTTTCTTT. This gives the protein CAWRGGTRAFF. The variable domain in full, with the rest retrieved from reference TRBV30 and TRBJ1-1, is SQTIHQWPATLVQPVGSPLSLECTVEGTSNPNLYWYRQAAGRGLQLLFYSVGIGQISSEVPQNLSASRPQDRQFILSSKKLLLSDSGFYLCAWRGGTRAFFGQGTRLTVV.